This T cell receptor (beta chain) was sequenced during a study of shared clonotypes between healthy human individuals. The V gene lost 3 bases and the J gene lost 2 bases, with 8 bases spanning the gap. This CDR3 comprises 13 residues. The V gene's germline CDR1 is MNHEY and CDR2 SVGAGI. Study observations and caveats: A reduction in generation probabilities was seen for non-shared clonotypes relative to those shared by all four donors.

Assay used: immunoSEQ multiplex PCR; TCRdb lists only in-frame clones, some missing. The sample shows some 1.4 million clones, around 95% of them seen only once. As regards this clone: Its antigen is currently unknown. The same CDR3 is also encoded by other DNA sequences in this sample.

This chain uses TRBV6-5 with TRBJ2-7; D not resolved. The sequence was obtained from a man aged 30 to 45 in good health. Sequences were obtained from naive CD4+ T cells sorted from blood. Noted subset: CD45RA+ positively selected. This CDR3 is CASSYLGTYEQYF. DNA of the CDR3: TGTGCCAGCAGTTATCTGGGGACCTACGAGCAGTACTTC.